The 11 T cell receptor beta chains below were found in one sample sequenced in a study of early T cells in non-severe SARS-CoV-2 infection (dated by TCRdb to 2020 to 2023). Library method: 5' RACE. TCRdb lists the instrument as NextSeq 500. In TCRdb, the public reads were trimmed at Q25 with fastp and aligned with MiXCR, with productive beta chains retained. For every CDR3 protein sequence, its rows merge into one entry that carries the most common genes and DNA. The sample table contains around 68,000 distinct CDR3 sequences; only one count was recorded for around 12% of them. The ten largest make up 1.3% to 1.5% of the sample. The source was whole blood, collected at baseline. Every receptor here comes from an adult who was a healthcare worker with PCR-confirmed SARS-CoV-2 infection or an uninfected control (not recorded which).

This clonotype showed up just a few times. J is TRBJ1-3 and V is TRBV7-9, with 8 bases lining up with TRBD1. The CDR3 has 16 amino acids. CDR1 and CDR2 (germline): SEHNR, FQNEAQ (reference sequence). V lost 5 bases and J lost 0; bases outside the gene matches: 6. The CDR3 loop is CASSPQGANSGNTIYF. The CDR3 DNA reads TGTGCCAGCAGCCCGCAGGGGGCCAACTCTGGAAACACCATATATTTT.

V and J are TRBV7-9 and TRBJ2-1; D perhaps matches TRBD1 (6 bases). Germline V gives CDR1 SEHNR, CDR2 FQNEAQ (reference sequence). Deletions cut 7 bases from V and 9 bases from J, with 13 bases between. CDR3 length: 12 residues. The CDR3 DNA reads as TGTGCCAGCAACGAGGGGGAGTTTGAGCAGTTCTTC. Protein product: CASNEGEFEQFF.

This clonotype was recorded a few times. This chain's CDR3 is CASRTVPNSPLHF. The CDR3 region has the DNA TGTGCCAGTCGGACAGTTCCTAATTCACCCCTCCACTTT. The rearrangement joins TRBV19 to TRBJ1-6; D might be TRBD1 (6 bases). This CDR3 comprises 13 residues. CDR1 LNHDA and CDR2 SQIVND come from the germline V gene (reference sequence). V gave up 8 bases and J gave up 6 bases, with 11 bases separating them. Full variable domain (missing parts from reference TRBV19 and TRBJ1-6): DGGITQSPKYLFRKEGQNVTLSCEQNLNHDAMYWYRQDPGQGLRLIYYSQIVNDFQKGDIAEGYSVSREKKESFPLTVTSAQKNPTAFYLCASRTVPNSPLHFGNGTRLTVT.

In its sample, this clonotype was seen a few times. This chain uses TRBV29-1 with TRBJ2-1, with 10 bases identical to TRBD1. Per germline, CDR1 SQVTM and CDR2 ANQGSEA. The CDR3 has 13 residues. V was pared by 7 bases and J by 4 bases, with 4 bases of the junction left unmatched. The CDR3 sequence: CSAGTGDYNEQFF. As DNA, the CDR3 is TGCAGCGCCGGGACAGGGGATTACAATGAGCAGTTCTTC.

The chain joins TRBV7-9 to TRBJ1-1; D is undetermined. Per germline, CDR1 SEHNR and CDR2 FQNEAQ (reference sequence). Trimming took off 7 bases at V and 1 base at J, with 13 bases between the two ends. The CDR3 spans 14 residues. The CDR3 nucleotides read TGTGCCAGCACCCGAGGCGGGTCGAACACTGAAGCTTTCTTT. Residues: CASTRGGSNTEAFF. The entire variable domain, with the rest obtained from reference TRBV7-9 and TRBJ1-1, is as follows: DTGVSQNPRHKITKRGQNVTFRCDPISEHNRLYWYRQTLGQGPEFLTYFQNEAQLEKSRLLSDRFSAERPKGSFSTLEIQRTEQGDSAMYLCASTRGGSNTEAFFGQGTRLTVV.

This clonotype came up many times. V and J are TRBV20-1 and TRBJ1-1; D is unresolved. Trimming removed 1 base at V and 8 bases at J, with 8 bases between. CDR1 and CDR2 from the germline V gene are DFQATT and SNEGSKA (reference sequence). This CDR3 spans 11 amino acids. CDR3 DNA sequence: TGCAGTGCTAGAGCTGCGTCCGAAGCTTTCTTT. Translated, it gives CSARAASEAFF.

The chain is built from TRBV30 and TRBJ1-5; 9 nucleotides align to TRBD1. Germline lookup yields CDR1 GTSNPN and CDR2 SVGIG (reference sequence). V lost 2 bases and J lost 0; bases outside the gene matches: 5. This CDR3 spans 16 amino acids. DNA of the CDR3: TGTGCCTGGAGTACGGGACAGGGTCATAGCAATCAGCCCCAGCATTTT. The encoded protein is CAWSTGQGHSNQPQHF.

This clonotype was seen more than once but under ten times. V gene TRBV4-3 combines with J gene TRBJ2-7; 8 nucleotides line up with TRBD2. J was trimmed by 7 bases and V by 1 base; bases with no gene match: 6. The germline V gene encodes CDR1 LGHNA and CDR2 YSLEER. The CDR3 loop spans 14 amino acids. CDR3 region: CASSQGAGTREQYF. The CDR3 region has the DNA TGCGCCAGCAGCCAAGGGGCAGGGACTAGGGAGCAGTACTTC.

This clonotype was picked up many times. The genes are TRBV28 and TRBJ1-1; D gene ambiguous. Germline values: CDR1 MDHEN, CDR2 SYDVKM. This CDR3 comprises 12 residues. Trimming shortened V by 8 bases and J by 0 bases, and 7 bases separated the two germline ends. CDR3 coding DNA: TGTGCCAGCGACTCAGTGAACACTGAAGCTTTCTTT. Encoded protein: CASDSVNTEAFF. Supplemented by reference TRBV28 and TRBJ1-1, the full variable domain reads DVKVTQSSRYLVKRTGEKVFLECVQDMDHENMFWYRQDPGLGLRLIYFSYDVKMKEKGDIPEGYSVSREKKERFSLILESASTNQTSMYLCASDSVNTEAFFGQGTRLTVV.

The chain is built from TRBV29-1 and TRBJ2-1; TRBD2 matches at 8 bases. The V gene end was trimmed by 6 bases and the J gene end by 2 bases; junction bases not matched to a gene: 9. CDR1 is SQVTM, CDR2 ANQGSEA, per germline. The CDR3 covers 15 residues. CDR3 residues: CSVKRAGDAYNEQFF. CDR3 nucleotide sequence: TGCAGCGTCAAGAGAGCGGGAGACGCCTACAATGAGCAGTTCTTC.

This clonotype appeared many times. The chain couples TRBV7-9 to TRBJ1-5; a possible D gene is TRBD1 (6 bases). Between the trimmed V and J ends, which lost 5 bases and 4 bases, there was a span of 15 bases. Germline values: CDR1 SEHNR, CDR2 FQNEAQ (reference sequence). This CDR3 has 15 amino acids. The DNA of the CDR3 is TGTGCCAGCAGCGCGGCTACAGGGAAGAATCAGCCCCAGCATTTT. Residues: CASSAATGKNQPQHF.